This TCR beta chain appears in the sequencing data of a study of blood T cell repertoires in COVID-19. Whole-study context: Some COVID-19 samples were acute and others convalescent; all came from the United States, Italy and Spain.

Per the study methods: The authors estimated nucleated cell counts from reference gene primer amplification. Using immunoSEQ multiplex PCR, the repertoire was profiled, and TCRdb retains in-frame clones only, with some absent. The V and J calls and clone size were taken over from that table, and D and trimming were inferred from the DNA. The data hold approximately 280,000 clones, with roughly 91% observed a single time. V shed 4 bases and J shed 7 bases, with 7 bases lying between them. This CDR3 is built from 12 residues. The chain joins TRBV12-3 or TRBV12-4 to TRBJ1-4; D is undetermined. Material for sequencing was peripheral blood. The TCR originated in a middle-aged man with acute or convalescent COVID-19. The CDR3 DNA reads as TGTGCCAGCAGTTCCCGAGGTGAAAAACTGTTTTTT. As protein: CASSSRGEKLFF.